Sequencing of this T cell receptor (beta chain) was carried out in a study of blood T cell repertoires in COVID-19 (dated by TCRdb to 2019 to 2021). Background on the whole study: Samples from collaborators originated in the United States, Italy and Spain and spanned both the acute and convalescent phases of COVID-19. The prospective study material was composed of cDNA or gDNA derived from T cells, B-cell-depleted T cells, or PBMCs. A freely available public database, intended as a resource for researchers studying the immune response to SARS-CoV-2, is where the repertoires were released. Sample metadata almost always included a de-identified subject ID, COVID-19 status, age in years and sex. Where available, HLA class I and class II types were obtained from metadata supplied by the sample provider rather than from assay-based typing. The samples were drawn from two sources: the first 160 participants of the ongoing ImmuneRACE study, and 1,000 to 1,500 subjects contributed by 6 global collaborators. Deeply sampled blood TCRbeta repertoires from subjects exposed to, actively infected with, or recovered from COVID-19 were included in the dataset. General findings and caveats noted by the study authors: The amount of clinical and demographic metadata varied by source and participant and was provided uncurated.

The collaborating institutions used their own protocols to collect whole blood in K2EDTA tubes. For TCRbeta analysis, collaborators shipped samples in one of three forms: frozen whole blood, isolated PBMCs, or DNA extracted from either of those sample types. V lost 6 bases and J lost 5 bases; the stretch between them is 16 bases long. The germline V gene specifies ENHRY as CDR1 and SYGVKD as CDR2. The CDR3 has 14 amino acids, counting the end cysteine and phenylalanine. Just CDR3 DNA is preserved here, 42 bases in frame from base 1. TCRbeta CDR3 regions were amplified from genomic DNA using the immunoSEQ Assay, a bias-controlled multiplex PCR. The study's processing was this. The number of nucleated cells in each sample was estimated by amplification of reference gene primers within the assay. Sequence reads were collapsed and filtered to measure the absolute abundance of every unique TCRbeta CDR3 rearrangement. Productive Simpson clonality was computed per sample as the square root of Simpson's diversity index over productive rearrangements. In TCRdb, the immuneACCESS table is reduced to in-frame sequences with V and J assigned. These tables do not hold every clone; where another copy was compared, an unresolved V gene accounts for under half, and the others remain unexplained. Clone size and the V and J calls come from that table; the DNA yielded D and trimming. The table for this sample lists 55,000 to 80,000 clones; 80% to 95% of them were counted only once. 5.5% to 6.5% of the sample goes to the ten largest clones.

Comments on this clone: No cognate antigen has been identified for it. Base-call qualities are not available, and no considerably larger clone is one nucleotide away.

Here the chain combines TRBV10-3 and TRBJ2-5; TRBD2 could be the D gene, as 6 bases match. This clonotype was sampled from a human donor in a cohort sampled during active COVID-19. Sequencing used peripheral blood. The CDR3 region has the sequence CAISHDGAGETQYF. The nucleotide sequence is TGTGCCATCAGCCACGACGGGGCGGGGGAGACCCAGTACTTC.